The 8 T cell receptor beta chains in this list originate from one sample, sequenced in a study of shared clonotypes between healthy human individuals (dated by TCRdb to the early 2020s). The library was produced with the immunoSEQ multiplex PCR assay. TCRdb retrieved this table from immuneACCESS and kept in-frame rearrangements only. Not all clones are present; in checked studies, unresolved V genes account for under half, and no reason is known for the remainder. Present in this sample are 2 million to 2.5 million clones, approximately 94% of which were seen just once. Roughly 0.39% of the sample is in the top ten clones. Sequencing input: naive CD4+ T cells from PBMCs. The cell subset or site label for this specimen denotes: CD45RA+ positively selected. These receptor sequences come from a man in his late teens or twenties in good health. Some clones in this sample may be carry-over from other donors' samples.

The gene calls are TRBV4-3 and TRBJ2-3; 11 bases are shared with TRBD2. The CDR3 is 17 amino acids. The trim removed 1 base at V and 5 bases at J, leaving 8 bases unmatched. The germline V gene encodes CDR1 LGHNA and CDR2 YSLEER. This chain's CDR3 is CASSQAPLAGGIDTQYF. The CDR3 bases are TGCGCCAGCAGCCAAGCCCCCCTAGCGGGAGGAATAGATACGCAGTATTTT.

The genes are TRBV5-1 and TRBJ2-3; D is ambiguous. V gave up 2 bases and J gave up 6 bases, with 19 bases separating them. This CDR3 is built from 16 residues. From germline, CDR1 is SGHRS and CDR2 YFSETQ. Here the CDR3 DNA reads TGCGCCAGCAGCTTCGCAGTTAGCCAGGCGATTGATACGCAGTATTTT. It encodes CASSFAVSQAIDTQYF.

This chain connects TRBV7-9 to TRBJ2-1; the match to TRBD1 covers 8 bases. This CDR3 has 17 amino acids. The J segment lost 1 base and the V segment lost 5 bases, leaving 10 bases of the junction unmatched. Germline-derived CDR1 and CDR2 are SEHNR and FQNEAQ (reference sequence). This CDR3 is CASSLSGQGRSYNEQFF. The CDR3 bases are TGTGCCAGCAGCCTATCCGGACAGGGCCGATCCTACAATGAGCAGTTCTTC.

This clone came up once. The chain carries TRBV2 and TRBJ2-5; D is possibly TRBD1 (6 bases). The CDR3 loop spans 13 amino acids. Deletions cut 7 bases from V and 1 base from J, with 10 bases between. CDR1 SNHLY and CDR2 FYNNEI come from the germline V gene. The CDR3 is CASKSRGQETQYF. CDR3 in DNA: TGTGCCAGCAAAAGCAGGGGCCAAGAGACCCAGTACTTC.

This chain uses TRBV30 with TRBJ2-5; a weak D match, TRBD1 (6 bases). Germline V gives CDR1 GTSNPN, CDR2 SVGIG (reference sequence). This CDR3 contains 12 residues. The V end lost 2 bases, the J end lost 13 bases, and 17 bases lay between the germline ends. This chain's CDR3 is CAWSTQGPRPYF. CDR3 sequence (DNA): TGTGCCTGGAGTACCCAGGGGCCCCGGCCGTACTTC.

The count of this clone is one. The chain couples TRBV12-5 to TRBJ1-4; possible D gene TRBD1, 5 bases. The CDR3 sequence is 22 residues long. V was trimmed by 6 bases and J by 4 bases, leaving 36 bases between them. The germline V gene encodes CDR1 LGHNT and CDR2 FRNRAP. CDR3 protein: CASGPLSPGGLDGHTFNEKLFF. For the CDR3, the DNA is TGTGCTAGTGGCCCGCTTTCCCCCGGTGGGCTCGATGGACACACATTTAATGAAAAACTGTTTTTT.

Notes on this clone: The sample has other DNA sequences that encode this CDR3 too. This rearrangement joins TRBV14 to TRBJ1-5; the D is unclear. CDR3 length: 13 amino acids. Germline V lookup: CDR1 SGHDN, CDR2 FVKESK. The V and J ends lost 0 bases and 0 bases respectively, with 0 bases between them. This CDR3 is CASSQDSNQPQHF. The CDR3 nucleotides are TGTGCCAGCAGCCAAGATAGCAATCAGCCCCAGCATTTT.

The chain employs TRBV7-2 and TRBJ2-1; D may be TRBD2 (6 bases). V was shortened by 4 bases and J by 6 bases, with 13 bases between the two germline ends. Germline V gene data show CDR1 as SGHTA and CDR2 as FQGNSA. CDR3 length: 14 amino acids. The CDR3 region is CASSSLGGFNEQFF. CDR3 DNA sequence: TGTGCCAGCAGCTCCCTGGGGGGTTTCAATGAGCAGTTCTTC.